This T cell receptor (beta chain) was obtained from a study of cytomegalovirus exposure and HLA in healthy donors. The PCR used 60 Vbeta and 13 Jbeta primers. Produced via immunoSEQ multiplex PCR; TCRdb's table is partial and in-frame only. Of over 100,000 clones in the sample, 64% were seen once. Looked up from germline, CDR1 is LNHNV and CDR2 is YYDKDF (reference sequence). The CDR3 covers 13 residues. Unmatched junction bases numbered 7, after V lost 7 bases and J lost 5 bases. This sequence joins TRBV15 and TRBJ1-1; 7 positions agree with TRBD1. The source material was PBMCs. This clonotype was obtained from a middle-aged woman in good health and CMV-seronegative. The CDR3 DNA sequence: TGTGCCACCACTCTCAGGGGGGTGACTGAAGCTTTCTTT. It codes for CATTLRGVTEAFF.